The 24 T cell receptor beta chains below come from one sample, sequenced in a study of post-analysis software for immune sequencing data. The library was made from cDNA and included unique molecular identifiers. TCRdb called the PCR reads again in MiXCR, with one record for every CDR3 protein. The sample records some 690,000 distinct CDR3 sequences, roughly three fifths being singletons. The antigens for these receptors are not known. Whole-study findings and limits: Higher frequency in patients than in controls was seen for about five TRBV segments, with TRBV5-6, TRBV5-1 and TRBV20-1 among them.

The source material was blood. The origin of the receptors is a girl between 2 and 10 years old with multiple sclerosis.

The J gene is TRBJ1-2, the V gene TRBV6-5; D not certain. The CDR3 consists of 15 residues. The germline V gene has CDR1 MNHEY and CDR2 SVGAGI. V was clipped by 0 bases and J by 7 bases, with 15 bases between them. CDR3 in DNA: TGTGCCAGCAGTTACTCGACGGCCTCATGGGGTGGCTACACCTTC. This codes for CASSYSTASWGGYTF.

The chain recombines TRBV7-2 with TRBJ2-1; D uncertain. V lost 6 bases and J 0 bases, leaving 9 bases between the germline ends. Germline V lookup: CDR1 SGHTA, CDR2 FQGNSA. The CDR3 is 14 residues long. The CDR3 DNA is TGTGCCAGCAGTCCTGTAAGCTCCTACAATGAGCAGTTCTTC. Protein sequence: CASSPVSSYNEQFF.

The V and J genes are TRBV2 and TRBJ2-5; D may match TRBD1 or TRBD2 (5 bases each). Germline CDR1 SNHLY, CDR2 FYNNEI. This CDR3 has 16 amino acids. V was shortened by 1 base and J by 4 bases, with 16 bases between the two germline ends. The DNA for the CDR3 is TGTGCCAGCAGTGAAGTCCCCGGGGCTAGGGTAGAGACCCAGTACTTC. Translating gives CASSEVPGARVETQYF.

This clonotype has a single count. The chain is built from TRBV20-1 and TRBJ1-3; D gene uncertain. The CDR3 extends over 14 amino acids. The V and J ends lost 5 bases and 0 bases respectively, with 11 bases between them. Germline-derived CDR1 and CDR2 are DFQATT and SNEGSKA (reference sequence). The CDR3 protein is CSALDGNSGNTIYF. In DNA form, the CDR3 reads TGCAGTGCTCTGGACGGGAACTCTGGAAACACCATATATTTT.

The chain recombines TRBV6-2 or TRBV6-3 with TRBJ2-7; a possible D gene is TRBD2 (6 bases). The germline gives CDR1 MNHEY, CDR2 SVGEGT. V was cut by 2 bases and J by 0 bases, with 14 bases left in between. The CDR3 spans 16 residues. CDR3 DNA sequence: TGTGCCAGCAGTTACGCGCGGGGCTTGAGCTCCTACGAGCAGTACTTC. This gives the protein CASSYARGLSSYEQYF.

This sequence joins TRBV6-1 and TRBJ2-3; TRBD2 matches at 9 bases. This CDR3 spans 16 amino acids. CDR1 and CDR2 (germline): MNHNS, SASEGT. V lost 5 bases to trimming and J lost 3 bases; unmatched junction nucleotides: 9. CDR3 nucleotides: TGTGCCAGCAGTCGTAGCGCGGGGGGGGTAACAGATACGCAGTATTTT. This codes for CASSRSAGGVTDTQYF.

V usage is TRBV18 and J usage is TRBJ1-1, with TRBD1 as a possible D gene (6 bases). Trimming took 3 bases from V and 4 from J, leaving 15 bases between them. CDR1 and CDR2 from the germline V gene are KGHSH and LQKENI. The CDR3 is 15 residues long. The CDR3 is CASSPPGGAATEAFF. The CDR3 nucleotides read TGTGCCAGCTCACCCCCTGGGGGGGCGGCCACTGAAGCTTTCTTT.

The chain recombines TRBV11-2 with TRBJ2-7, with 9 bases that match TRBD1. CDR3 length equals 14 residues. Per germline, CDR1 SGHAT and CDR2 FQNNGV. V shed 8 bases, J shed 10 bases, and the junction held 15 bases outside the gene matches. The CDR3 spells CASGYTGTGTTQYF. CDR3 DNA: TGTGCCAGCGGATACACAGGGACAGGGACAACCCAGTACTTC.

This chain uses TRBV20-1 with TRBJ2-1, with 12 bases that match TRBD2. Germline lookup yields CDR1 DFQATT and CDR2 SNEGSKA (reference sequence). CDR3 size: 18 residues. CDR3 coding DNA: TGCAACAGAGCTAACCTAGCGGGGGGGCCTGAGGACTACAATGAGCAGTTCTTC. This gives the protein CNRANLAGGPEDYNEQFF.

The chain uses TRBV3-1 and TRBJ1-2, with D possibly matching TRBD1 (6 bases). CDR3 size: 12 residues. The germline V and J ends were trimmed by 8 bases and 8 bases, with 15 bases remaining between them. Germline V CDR1 and CDR2: LGHDT, YNNKEL (reference sequence). The CDR3 spells CASLDRRVGYTF. The CDR3 nucleotides are TGTGCCAGCTTGGACAGAAGGGTCGGCTACACCTTC. Full variable domain (rest looked up from reference TRBV3-1 and TRBJ1-2): DTAVSQTPKYLVTQMGNDKSIKCEQNLGHDTMYWYKQDSKKFLKIMFSYNNKELIINETVPNRFSPKSPDKAHLNLHINSLELGDSAVYFCASLDRRVGYTFGSGTRLTVV.

This clonotype has only a few counts. The rearrangement links TRBV29-1 to TRBJ1-2; 7 bases are a match to TRBD1. The V and J ends lost 4 bases and 7 bases, in that order; junction bases with no gene match: 12. From germline, CDR1 is SQVTM and CDR2 ANQGSEA. CDR3 length: 14 residues. The CDR3 is CSVVSIGGTGGYTF. CDR3 bases: TGCAGCGTTGTTTCAATAGGGGGCACGGGTGGCTACACCTTC.

In its sample, this clonotype was seen once. The rearrangement joins TRBV20-1 to TRBJ2-5; 7 bases map to TRBD2. TRBJ2-7 matches the DNA end more closely, so the J call is doubtful. Germline values: CDR1 DFQATT, CDR2 SNEGSKA (reference sequence). CDR3 length equals 13 residues. The CDR3 DNA reads as TGCAGTGCTAGAGTTGGGGGGGTCGGCGAGCAGTACTTC. As protein: CSARVGGVGEQYF.

The rearrangement uses TRBV6-5 and TRBJ2-5; 8 bases match TRBD2. Trimming at V came to 4 bases and at J to 8 bases, leaving 9 bases not matched to a gene. Germline CDR1 is MNHEY and CDR2 is SVGAGI. The CDR3 consists of 14 residues. CDR3 sequence (DNA): TGTGCCAGCAGTTCATCCGGGACTAGGGGTACCCAGTACTTC. Translated: CASSSSGTRGTQYF.

This clonotype came up a few times. V and J are TRBV2 and TRBJ2-7, with 9 bases aligning to TRBD2. Looked up from germline, CDR1 is SNHLY and CDR2 is FYNNEI. The CDR3 length is 14 residues. V was pared by 6 bases and J by 1 base, with 4 bases of the junction left unmatched. CDR3 sequence: CASRAGLASYEQYF. CDR3 nucleotide sequence: TGTGCCAGCAGGGCGGGACTAGCTTCCTACGAGCAGTACTTC.

The chain couples TRBV4-3 to TRBJ2-7; D is perhaps TRBD1 or TRBD2 (5 bases each). Germline assignment: CDR1 LGHNA and CDR2 YSLEER. The V gene lost 4 bases and the J gene lost 2 bases, with 12 bases spanning the gap. The length of the CDR3 is 14 residues. This CDR3 reads CASSLRRGAYEQYF. CDR3 sequence (DNA): TGCGCCAGCAGCCTCCGCCGGGGCGCCTACGAGCAGTACTTC.

The chain employs TRBV6-2 or TRBV6-3 and TRBJ2-5, with no clear D. The J call is uncertain, as TRBJ2-7 better fits the DNA end. The germline gives CDR1 MNHEY, CDR2 SVGEGT. This CDR3 has 16 residues. The CDR3 spells CASSYPYTRASGEQYF. The CDR3 DNA reads as TGTGCCAGCAGTTACCCGTATACCCGAGCATCGGGCGAGCAGTACTTC.

The chain is built from TRBV5-1 and TRBJ2-3; maybe TRBD2 (5 bases). This CDR3 spans 17 amino acids. The V gene lost 1 base and the J gene lost 1 base, with 16 bases spanning the gap. CDR1 is SGHRS and CDR2 is YFSETQ in the germline V gene. The CDR3 DNA sequence: TGCGCCAGCAGCTTGATTCCCCGGGGATGGGGCACAGATACGCAGTATTTT. Translated, it gives CASSLIPRGWGTDTQYF.

The rearrangement uses TRBV5-1 and TRBJ1-1; 8 nucleotides align to TRBD1. Germline loops: CDR1 SGHRS, CDR2 YFSETQ. Losses at the gene ends were 4 bases for V and 4 bases for J; bases not matched to a gene: 9. This CDR3 region has 15 residues. As DNA, the CDR3 is TGCGCCAGCAGCACGACAGGGGAAGGGAGCACTGAAGCTTTCTTT. Amino acid sequence: CASSTTGEGSTEAFF.

This clonotype was observed a handful of times. The chain joins TRBV7-2 to TRBJ2-5; no definite D call. The V gene's germline CDR1 is SGHTA and CDR2 FQGNSA. V was trimmed by 8 bases and J by 2 bases, leaving 9 bases between them. The CDR3 contains 12 residues. This CDR3 reads CASGALQETQYF. Here the CDR3 DNA reads TGTGCCAGCGGAGCCCTTCAAGAGACCCAGTACTTC.

The genes are TRBV5-1 and TRBJ2-3; a possible D gene is TRBD2 (5 bases). This CDR3 has 15 residues. CDR1 SGHRS and CDR2 YFSETQ come from the germline V gene. V shed 4 bases and J shed 1 base, with 13 bases lying between them. CDR3 residues: CASSPGILGTDTQYF. In DNA, the CDR3 is TGCGCCAGCAGCCCCGGGATTCTAGGCACAGATACGCAGTATTTT. Based on the CDR3 plus reference TRBV5-1 and TRBJ2-3, the full variable domain is KAGVTQTPRYLIKTRGQQVTLSCSPISGHRSVSWYQQTPGQGLQFLFEYFSETQRNKGNFPGRFSGRQFSNSRSEMNVSTLELGDSALYLCASSPGILGTDTQYFGPGTRLTVL.

The rearrangement links TRBV28 to TRBJ2-6; no firm D call. V was cut by 6 bases and J by 0 bases, with 9 bases left in between. The CDR3 contains 15 residues. The germline V gene has CDR1 MDHEN and CDR2 SYDVKM. For the CDR3, the DNA is TGTGCCAGCAGATTCAGCTCCTCTGGGGCCAACGTCCTGACTTTC. Amino acids: CASRFSSSGANVLTF. Full variable domain (remainder filled in from reference TRBV28 and TRBJ2-6): DVKVTQSSRYLVKRTGEKVFLECVQDMDHENMFWYRQDPGLGLRLIYFSYDVKMKEKGDIPEGYSVSREKKERFSLILESASTNQTSMYLCASRFSSSGANVLTFGAGSRLTVL.

In its sample, this clonotype was seen a few times. J is TRBJ2-1 and V is TRBV27; 11 bases line up with TRBD2. CDR3 size: 19 residues. Germline CDR1 is MNHEY and CDR2 is SMNVEV (reference sequence). V dropped 5 bases and J dropped 5; count of bases not matched to a gene: 17. CDR3 in DNA: TGTGCCAGCAGTCCCTATGTCGGAACCGGGACTAGCGGAGACAATGAGCAGTTCTTC. Translated: CASSPYVGTGTSGDNEQFF.

The genes are TRBV9 and TRBJ2-5; D ambiguous. V was shortened by 0 bases and J by 5 bases, with 5 bases between the two germline ends. There are 12 residues in the CDR3. Germline lookup yields CDR1 SGDLS and CDR2 YYNGEE. The CDR3 DNA follows: TGTGCCAGCAGCGTAGAAGGCGAGACCCAGTACTTC. It codes for CASSVEGETQYF.

The genes are TRBV20-1 and TRBJ2-3; 10 bases align to TRBD2. There are 18 residues in the CDR3. J lost 0 bases, V lost 0 bases, and 9 bases had no gene match. Germline CDR1 is DFQATT and CDR2 is SNEGSKA (reference sequence). CDR3 residues: CSARDLRTSGSSTDTQYF. The CDR3 coding sequence is TGCAGTGCTAGAGATCTAAGGACTAGCGGATCTAGCACAGATACGCAGTATTTT.